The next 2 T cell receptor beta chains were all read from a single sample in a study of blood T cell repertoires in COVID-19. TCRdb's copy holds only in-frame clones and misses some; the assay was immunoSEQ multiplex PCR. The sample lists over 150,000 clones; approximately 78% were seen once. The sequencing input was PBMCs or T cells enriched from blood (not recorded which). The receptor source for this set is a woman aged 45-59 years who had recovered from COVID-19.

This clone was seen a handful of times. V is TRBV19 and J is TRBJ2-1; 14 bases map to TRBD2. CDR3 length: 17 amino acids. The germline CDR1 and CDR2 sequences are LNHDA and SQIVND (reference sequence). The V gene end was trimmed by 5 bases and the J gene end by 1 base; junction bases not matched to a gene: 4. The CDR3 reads CASSDRLAGGSYNEQFF. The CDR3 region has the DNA TGTGCCAGTAGTGACCGACTAGCGGGAGGGTCCTACAATGAGCAGTTCTTC.

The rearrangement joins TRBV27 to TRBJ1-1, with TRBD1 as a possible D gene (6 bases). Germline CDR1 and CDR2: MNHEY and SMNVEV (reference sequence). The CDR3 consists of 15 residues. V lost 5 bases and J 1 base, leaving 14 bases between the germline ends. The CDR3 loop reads CASSPWTVTNTEAFF. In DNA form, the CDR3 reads TGTGCCAGCAGTCCCTGGACAGTAACGAACACTGAAGCTTTCTTT.